The clone carrying this TCR beta chain was detected once. Its specificity is unknown. Regions amplified from RNA transcripts were the TCR beta CDR3 regions. An initial round of RT-PCR targeting the TCR CDR3 relied on the HTBI primer set. TCRdb itself ran the multiplex PCR reads through MiXCR, one entry per CDR3 protein. The sample includes hundreds of thousands of distinct CDR3 sequences, approximately 15% of them seen just once. A patient was excluded if there was uncontrolled infection, other autoimmune disease, pregnancy or lactation. Extraction of PBMCs used roughly 9.3 ml of fresh peripheral blood. These data come from a study of T cells in Graves' hyperthyroidism and ophthalmopathy. For the study at large: Blood was drawn when the patient was first diagnosed and still untreated. Study-level findings and limits: Blood also contained most expanded thyroid clonotypes above 0.001.

CDR3 length equals 14 residues. Germline-derived CDR1 and CDR2 are MNHNS and SASEGT. Trimming at V came to 2 bases and at J to 7 bases, leaving 7 bases not matched to a gene. The chain combines TRBV6-1 with TRBJ1-2, with TRBD1 matching 7 bases. Input material: blood. The clonotype originates from a young man with Graves' ophthalmopathy. The CDR3 region is CASSENSSGGGYTF. DNA for the CDR3: TGTGCCAGCAGTGAAAATTCATCAGGGGGTGGCTACACCTTC.